A single sample gave rise to the 5 T cell receptor beta chains below, sequenced in a study of T cell changes during pregnancy in multiple sclerosis. Assay: immunoSEQ multiplex PCR; the TCRdb copy retains only in-frame clones and omits some. Of about 24,000 clones in the sample, 85% to 90% were seen once. The sample consisted of CD4+ T cells from peripheral blood mononuclear cells, taken in the second trimester of pregnancy. The receptor source for this set is a female donor in good health, enrolled as a control in a pregnancy study.

The chain recombines TRBV5-1 with TRBJ1-1; TRBD1 is a possible D gene (6 bases). Trimming took 6 bases from V and 7 from J, leaving 16 bases between them. Germline values: CDR1 SGHRS, CDR2 YFSETQ. There are 13 residues in the CDR3. The CDR3 region has the DNA TGCGCCAGCAAGGAAGGGGGGGCCCTTGAAGCTTTCTTT. Protein product: CASKEGGALEAFF.

The chain couples TRBV7-8 to TRBJ1-1, with a weak D call TRBD1 (5 bases). This CDR3 contains 15 residues. Trimming cost V 5 bases and J 1 base, with 14 bases left between them. The germline V gene encodes CDR1 SGHVS and CDR2 FQNEAQ. CDR3 protein: CASSARQGRNTEAFF. The CDR3 DNA is TGTGCCAGCAGCGCCCGGCAGGGAAGGAACACTGAAGCTTTCTTT.

The rearrangement uses TRBV4-3 and TRBJ2-7, with TRBD1 matching 7 bases. The CDR3 has 15 amino acids. Trimming cost V 0 bases and J 2 bases; bases outside gene matches: 4. CDR1 and CDR2 from the germline V gene are LGHNA and YSLEER. The CDR3 bases are TGCGCCAGCAGCCAAGATAGGGACAGAACCTACGAGCAGTACTTC. Protein: CASSQDRDRTYEQYF.

The gene calls are TRBV30 and TRBJ2-7; TRBD2 is a possible D gene (6 bases). The CDR3 spans 15 residues. V gave up 1 base and J gave up 2 bases, with 15 bases separating them. The germline CDR1 and CDR2 sequences are GTSNPN and SVGIG (reference sequence). The CDR3 sequence is CAWSGRAGFTYEQYF. The CDR3 region has the DNA TGTGCCTGGAGTGGGAGGGCCGGGTTTACCTACGAGCAGTACTTC.

The chain recombines TRBV7-2 with TRBJ1-5; D perhaps matches TRBD1 (5 bases). Deletions cut 5 bases from V and 9 bases from J, with 17 bases between. The germline gives CDR1 SGHTA, CDR2 FQGNSA. The CDR3 has 14 residues. For the CDR3, the DNA is TGTGCCAGCAGCCACGGGGGGGGTGATCGGCCCCAGCATTTT. It yields the protein CASSHGGGDRPQHF.